These 27 T cell receptor beta chains were all obtained from the same sample, sequenced in a study of blood T cell repertoires in COVID-19. Here immunoSEQ multiplex PCR was the method, and the copy in TCRdb shows in-frame clones only, minus some. The sample lists around 300,000 clones, approximately 92% occurring once. Sequencing was performed on PBMCs or T cells enriched from blood (not recorded which). Every receptor here comes from a woman aged 18-35 years who had recovered from COVID-19.

This chain links TRBV5-4 with TRBJ1-2; no reliable D call. This CDR3 region has 14 residues. In germline, CDR1 is SGHNT, CDR2 YYREEE (reference sequence). Trimming cost V 5 bases and J 1 base, with 12 bases left between them. CDR3 DNA: TGTGCCAGCAGTTCCGTAACCGGTAACTATGGCTACACCTTC. Translation: CASSSVTGNYGYTF.

This rearrangement joins TRBV28 to TRBJ1-2, with 7 bases matching TRBD1. The V and J ends lost 5 bases and 2 bases, in that order; junction bases with no gene match: 17. Germline V lookup: CDR1 MDHEN, CDR2 SYDVKM. This CDR3 is built from 18 residues. CDR3 in amino acids: CASSVLGIGGDSNYGYTF. CDR3 DNA sequence: TGTGCCAGCAGTGTCTTAGGGATAGGAGGGGACAGCAACTATGGCTACACCTTC.

The V and J genes are TRBV4-1 and TRBJ1-4; 8 positions match TRBD1. The CDR3 covers 18 residues. Trimming removed 1 base from V and 0 bases from J; junction bases left unmatched: 7. Germline CDR1 reads MGHRA; CDR2 reads YSYEKL. The CDR3 DNA sequence: TGCGCCAGCAGCCAAGCGACAGGGGTGGTTGCAACTAATGAAAAACTGTTTTTT. It translates to CASSQATGVVATNEKLFF.

The rearrangement joins TRBV5-1 to TRBJ1-1; 9 bases line up with TRBD1. There are 14 residues in the CDR3. CDR1 SGHRS and CDR2 YFSETQ come from the germline V gene. The V and J ends lost 4 bases and 6 bases, in that order; junction bases with no gene match: 7. The CDR3 nucleotides read TGCGCCAGCAGCGTGGGACAGGGAGCCCCTGAAGCTTTCTTT. The encoded protein is CASSVGQGAPEAFF. Based on the CDR3 plus reference TRBV5-1 and TRBJ1-1, the full variable domain is KAGVTQTPRYLIKTRGQQVTLSCSPISGHRSVSWYQQTPGQGLQFLFEYFSETQRNKGNFPGRFSGRQFSNSRSEMNVSTLELGDSALYLCASSVGQGAPEAFFGQGTRLTVV.

A single count supports this clone. The rearrangement joins TRBV4-1 to TRBJ1-5; 8 nucleotides align to TRBD1. The CDR3 totals 15 residues. Looked up from germline, CDR1 is MGHRA and CDR2 is YSYEKL. J gave up 7 bases and V 1 base, and 6 bases lay outside the gene matches. The CDR3 nucleotides are TGCGCCAGCAGCCAAGCAGGACAGGGTGAGCAGCCCCAGCATTTT. This codes for CASSQAGQGEQPQHF.

This clone was seen more than once but under ten times. The rearrangement joins TRBV3-1 (or the pseudogene TRBV3-2) to TRBJ1-4; maybe TRBD1 (5 bases). This CDR3 is built from 17 residues. Germline loops: CDR1 LGHDT, CDR2 YNNKEL (reference sequence). V was clipped by 4 bases and J by 6 bases, with 21 bases between them. The CDR3 bases are TGTGCCAGCAGCCCGGATCAGGGTCGTGCGGATTATGAAAAACTGTTTTTT. It yields the protein CASSPDQGRADYEKLFF.

The chain has TRBV10-3 and TRBJ1-1, with 7 bases identical to TRBD1. The CDR3 length is 17 residues. CDR1 ENHRY and CDR2 SYGVKD come from the germline V gene. Germline trimming cut 6 bases from V and 2 bases from J; bases unmatched to any gene: 15. As DNA, the CDR3 is TGTGCCATCAGCCTGACCGGGACAGAAATTATCAACACTGAAGCTTTCTTT. Translated, it gives CAISLTGTEIINTEAFF.

The chain is built from TRBV5-1 and TRBJ1-2; D unresolved. This CDR3 contains 13 residues. CDR1 and CDR2 from the germline V gene are SGHRS and YFSETQ. V shed 0 bases and J shed 6 bases, with 9 bases lying between them. CDR3 in amino acids: CASSLASGDGYTF. CDR3 DNA sequence: TGCGCCAGCAGCTTGGCATCCGGGGATGGCTACACCTTC.

The chain couples TRBV13 to TRBJ2-1; 9 bases fit TRBD1. The CDR3 is made up of 16 amino acids. J was trimmed by 8 bases and V by 7 bases; bases with no gene match: 15. Looked up from germline, CDR1 is PRHDT and CDR2 is FYEKMQ (reference sequence). DNA for the CDR3: TGTGCCAGCAAGAAGGGGGGTACAGGGGGCCTGGATGAGCAGTTCTTC. Protein product: CASKKGGTGGLDEQFF.

V usage is TRBV7-2 and J usage is TRBJ1-2, with 8 bases matching TRBD1. The V and J ends lost 6 bases and 8 bases, in that order; junction bases with no gene match: 8. The CDR3 covers 13 residues. Germline lookup yields CDR1 SGHTA and CDR2 FQGNSA. The CDR3 nucleotides are TGTGCCAGCAGATTCAGGGGGCGTAGAGGCTACACCTTC. Its translation is CASRFRGRRGYTF.

CDR3 loop: CASSAQGWGREAFF. Written as DNA, the CDR3 is TGTGCCAGTAGTGCCCAGGGGTGGGGAAGGGAAGCTTTCTTT. The J gene is TRBJ1-1, the V gene TRBV19; TRBD1 might be the D (6 bases). The CDR3 is 14 amino acids. V lost 5 bases and J lost 8, with 18 bases in between. The germline V gene encodes CDR1 LNHDA and CDR2 SQIVND (reference sequence).

The chain uses TRBV4-1 and TRBJ2-5, with TRBD2 as a possible D gene (6 bases). V was cut by 2 bases and J by 3 bases, with 22 bases left in between. Per germline, CDR1 MGHRA and CDR2 YSYEKL. The CDR3 length is 18 residues. CDR3 in amino acids: CASSQRLGRGTTKETQYF. The CDR3 region has the DNA TGCGCCAGCAGCCAAAGGTTAGGGCGGGGAACAACAAAAGAGACCCAGTACTTC.

This clone was observed a few times. The CDR3 loop reads CASTGGRNSPLHF. DNA of the CDR3: TGTGCCAGCACCGGGGGGCGGAATTCACCCCTCCACTTT. The gene calls are TRBV6-5 and TRBJ1-6; D might be TRBD1 (6 bases). Per the germline V gene, CDR1 is MNHEY and CDR2 is SVGAGI. The CDR3 sequence is 13 residues long. V lost 7 bases, J lost 7 bases, and 11 bases lay in between.

The gene calls are TRBV6-5 and TRBJ1-2; tentative D call: TRBD1 (5 bases). Per germline, CDR1 MNHEY and CDR2 SVGAGI. This CDR3 spans 13 amino acids. Trimming pared 6 bases from V and 5 bases from J, leaving 13 bases between. The CDR3 DNA sequence: TGTGCCAGCAGCTCGCGGGGGGGGTATGGCTACACCTTC. Amino acids: CASSSRGGYGYTF.

The CDR3 spells CASSSTGGAYEQYF. CDR3 coding DNA: TGTGCCAGCAGCTCAACAGGGGGCGCATACGAGCAGTACTTC. This chain joins TRBV3-1 (or the pseudogene TRBV3-2) and TRBJ2-7; the match to TRBD1 covers 9 bases. CDR1 and CDR2 from the germline V gene are LGHDT and YNNKEL (reference sequence). This CDR3 has 14 amino acids. V shed 5 bases and J 4 bases; nucleotides not matched to a gene: 6.

J is TRBJ2-7 and V is TRBV10-2; D unclear. The CDR3 has 13 residues. The V and J ends lost 0 bases and 6 bases respectively, with 9 bases between them. Germline V lookup: CDR1 WSHSY, CDR2 SAAADI. The CDR3 DNA reads TGCGCCAGCAGTGAGTCAGTGACTCTCGAGCAGTACTTC. Protein product: CASSESVTLEQYF.

The V gene is TRBV9, the J gene TRBJ1-1, with a weak D call TRBD1 (5 bases). Germline V gene data show CDR1 as SGDLS and CDR2 as YYNGEE. V lost 4 bases to trimming and J lost 2 bases, with 9 bases between them. CDR3 length: 13 amino acids. The CDR3 loop is CASSPRVNTEAFF. The DNA for the CDR3 is TGTGCCAGCAGCCCCAGGGTAAACACTGAAGCTTTCTTT.

The chain joins TRBV15 to TRBJ1-5, with D possibly TRBD1 on 5 matching bases. This CDR3 contains 14 residues. V lost 0 bases and J lost 2, with 5 bases in between. CDR1 is LNHNV, CDR2 YYDKDF, per germline (reference sequence). The CDR3 coding sequence is TGTGCCACCAGCAGAGAGGGGCGCAATCAGCCCCAGCATTTT. This sequence encodes CATSREGRNQPQHF.

This clone was observed a handful of times. CDR3 sequence reads: CASSEPDRENEAFF. For the CDR3, the DNA is TGCGCCAGCAGTGAGCCGGACAGGGAGAACGAAGCTTTCTTT. J is TRBJ1-1 and V is TRBV10-2; 8 bases match TRBD1. The CDR3 is made up of 14 amino acids. J gave up 8 bases and V 2 bases, and 7 bases lay outside the gene matches. CDR1 is WSHSY, CDR2 SAAADI, per germline.

This clone was seen a handful of times. DNA of the CDR3: TGCGCCAGCAGAGAGGACAGGGGGCTGGTTACGGGTGGCTACACCTTC. Translating it yields CASREDRGLVTGGYTF. This rearrangement joins TRBV5-1 to TRBJ1-2; 11 bases agree with TRBD1. Germline V gene lookup returns CDR1 SGHRS and CDR2 YFSETQ. Trimming removed 5 bases from V and 7 bases from J; junction bases left unmatched: 13. This CDR3 spans 16 amino acids.

V gene TRBV10-1 combines with J gene TRBJ1-5; perhaps TRBD1 as D (6 bases). Trimming removed 7 bases from V and 6 bases from J, with 16 bases in between. This CDR3 contains 14 residues. Germline V gives CDR1 WNHNN, CDR2 SYGVQD (reference sequence). The CDR3 region has the DNA TGCGCCAGCATCTCCTCCGTAGGGGGTCAGCCCCAGCATTTT. Encoded protein: CASISSVGGQPQHF.

V and J are TRBV7-6 and TRBJ1-2, with D possibly matching TRBD1 (6 bases). The germline CDR1 and CDR2 sequences are SGHVS and FNYEAQ. V was trimmed by 4 bases and J by 5 bases, leaving 11 bases between them. This CDR3 spans 13 amino acids. CDR3 loop: CASSSDRTYGYTF. The CDR3 DNA sequence: TGTGCCAGCAGCTCAGACAGGACATATGGCTACACCTTC.

The genes are TRBV9 and TRBJ2-3, with TRBD2 matching over 12 bases. After removal of 0 bases from V and 5 bases from J, the junction contained 7 bases not matched to a gene. This CDR3 contains 17 residues. Looked up from germline, CDR1 is SGDLS and CDR2 is YYNGEE. The CDR3 DNA follows: TGTGCCAGCAGCGTAGACACTAGCGGGGGGCTCAGAGATACGCAGTATTTT. Protein: CASSVDTSGGLRDTQYF.

The chain combines TRBV12-3 or TRBV12-4 with TRBJ1-2, with D unclear. V was trimmed by 7 bases and J by 0 bases, leaving 9 bases between them. The CDR3 contains 13 residues. The CDR3 DNA sequence: TGTGCCAGCAAGCTTACTCCTAACTATGGCTACACCTTC. Amino acid sequence: CASKLTPNYGYTF.

The V gene is TRBV27, the J gene TRBJ2-2; 11 nucleotides match TRBD2. CDR3 size: 14 residues. V lost 6 bases and J lost 4; bases outside the gene matches: 1. Germline loops: CDR1 MNHEY, CDR2 SMNVEV (reference sequence). CDR3 DNA: TGTGCCAGCAGCCTAGCGGGGGGCACCGGGGAGCTGTTTTTT. Protein product: CASSLAGGTGELFF.

The rearrangement links TRBV25-1 to TRBJ2-5; 7 nucleotides align to TRBD1. The V gene's germline CDR1 is MGHDK and CDR2 SYGVNS. Unmatched junction bases numbered 6, after V lost 7 bases and J lost 1 base. The CDR3 is 14 residues long. DNA of the CDR3: TGTGCCAGCAAGTCAGGGGGTCTCCAAGAGACCCAGTACTTC. Its translation is CASKSGGLQETQYF.

This chain connects TRBV15 to TRBJ1-4, with TRBD1 matching 7 bases. The CDR3 has 15 residues. Germline assignment: CDR1 LNHNV and CDR2 YYDKDF (reference sequence). The J segment lost 3 bases and the V segment lost 2 bases, leaving 3 bases of the junction unmatched. The DNA of the CDR3 is TGTGCCACCAGCAGAAGGACAGGCCCTAATGAAAAACTGTTTTTT. Protein: CATSRRTGPNEKLFF.